This T cell receptor (beta chain) was observed in a study of blood T cells in healthy people across ages. Comments on this clonotype: Its target is unknown.

General study findings and limits: Donor CMV infection status was unknown, possibly confounding age-related changes in expanded clonotypes.

The second PCR ran about 6 to 11 cycles with a sample-barcoded 5' primer and J-beta primers. Tagging of each cDNA molecule was performed by a template-switch adaptor with 12 random nucleotides. A single record per CDR3 protein comes from TCRdb applying MiXCR to the 5' RACE reads. Among about 1.5 million distinct CDR3 sequences listed, 42% were seen once. Per the germline V gene, CDR1 is SGDLS and CDR2 is YYNGEE. This CDR3 is built from 11 residues. Deletions cut 4 bases from V and 7 bases from J, with 6 bases between. J is TRBJ1-3 and V is TRBV9; D is unclear. The origin of this receptor is a woman in her late teens or twenties in good health. Sequencing input: blood. The CDR3 DNA follows: TGTGCCAGCAGCACAGATAACACCATATATTTT. This sequence encodes CASSTDNTIYF.